What follows are 21 T cell receptor beta chains derived from one specimen sequenced in a study of spatial heterogeneity in lung cancer. Sample time point: sample taken at primary tumor resection. Whole RNA was taken from tumor, nontumor lung or frozen PBMC; it was then sequenced unsorted. TCRdb used MiXCR to reprocess the 5' RACE reads, holding one entry per CDR3 protein. The sample lists about 50,000 distinct CDR3 sequences, 7.5% to 8% occurring once. Sequences were derived from PBMCs, sampled at surgery. These receptors were collected from a female donor with early-stage non-small cell lung cancer.

The chain carries TRBV19 and TRBJ2-2, with D perhaps given as TRBD1 or TRBD2 (5 bases each). CDR3 size: 14 residues. CDR1 LNHDA and CDR2 SQIVND come from the germline V gene (reference sequence). The V end was cut by 6 bases, the J end by 4 bases, with 12 bases between. The CDR3 is CASRWGSLTGELFF. The CDR3 DNA reads TGTGCCAGTAGGTGGGGGTCCCTCACCGGGGAGCTGTTTTTT.

This clonotype was detected only a few times. This sequence joins TRBV27 and TRBJ2-7; 8 bases agree with TRBD2. CDR3 length: 14 amino acids. Germline CDR1 reads MNHEY; CDR2 reads SMNVEV (reference sequence). After removal of 5 bases from V and 2 bases from J, the junction contained 5 bases not matched to a gene. CDR3 nucleotide sequence: TGTGCCAGCAGTCCCTACGGGGGGGCCTACGAGCAGTACTTC. Protein product: CASSPYGGAYEQYF.

As DNA, the CDR3 is TGCAGTGCAAGTCGAGAGCCTAGCCTACCGACCGAGACCCAGTACTTC. Amino acids: CSASREPSLPTETQYF. V usage is TRBV20-1 and J usage is TRBJ2-5, with a weak D call TRBD2 (5 bases). CDR1 is DFQATT and CDR2 is SNEGSKA in the germline V gene (reference sequence). The ends were cut back, 6 bases at V and 5 bases at J, with 25 bases in the middle. The CDR3 extends over 16 amino acids.

The genes are TRBV6-1 and TRBJ2-7, with TRBD1 as a possible D gene (6 bases). Trimming took 3 bases from V and 3 from J, leaving 12 bases between them. Germline CDR1 reads MNHNS; CDR2 reads SASEGT. The CDR3 sequence is 14 residues long. The CDR3 coding sequence is TGTGCCAGCAGTGATAGCCAGGGGAGCTACGAGCAGTACTTC. Amino acids: CASSDSQGSYEQYF.

The chain couples TRBV7-2 to TRBJ2-7, with 10 bases that match TRBD2. Germline-derived CDR1 and CDR2 are SGHTA and FQGNSA. V trimming: 3 bases; J trimming: 2 bases; junction bases outside the gene matches: 1. The CDR3 sequence is 14 residues long. The CDR3 nucleotides are TGTGCCAGCAGCTTGGGACTAGCGACCTACGAGCAGTACTTC. Translated, it gives CASSLGLATYEQYF.

In its sample, this clonotype was seen a few times. The chain has TRBV9 and TRBJ2-1; 12 positions match TRBD2. The ends lost 0 bases at V and 4 bases at J; junction bases unmatched: 8. This CDR3 contains 18 residues. CDR1 and CDR2 from the germline V gene are SGDLS and YYNGEE. CDR3 loop: CASSVDSWTSGVYNEQFF. CDR3 coding DNA: TGTGCCAGCAGCGTAGACTCCTGGACTAGCGGGGTATACAATGAGCAGTTCTTC.

This clonotype was observed a handful of times. The J gene is TRBJ2-1, the V gene TRBV5-1, with 15 bases fitting TRBD2. The length of the CDR3 is 15 residues. The V and J ends lost 3 bases and 10 bases, in that order; junction bases with no gene match: 5. Germline V gives CDR1 SGHRS, CDR2 YFSETQ. The CDR3 here is CASSSGLAGGWEQFF. The CDR3 coding sequence is TGCGCCAGCAGCTCGGGACTAGCGGGGGGCTGGGAGCAGTTCTTC.

The chain's CDR3 is CASQKRGGVEKLFF. Here the CDR3 DNA reads TGTGCCAGCCAAAAGAGGGGCGGGGTTGAAAAACTGTTTTTT. The V gene is TRBV11-2, the J gene TRBJ1-4, with D perhaps TRBD1 (5 bases). This CDR3 contains 14 residues. Trimming took 8 bases from V and 7 from J, leaving 17 bases between them. Germline V CDR1 and CDR2: SGHAT, FQNNGV.

This clonotype was picked up a small number of times. The chain combines TRBV9 with TRBJ2-1, with a tentative D call TRBD2 (5 bases). The CDR3 contains 13 residues. Trimming took off 7 bases at V and 8 bases at J, with 16 bases between the two ends. Looked up from germline, CDR1 is SGDLS and CDR2 is YYNGEE. Here the CDR3 DNA reads TGTGCCAGCTCCCCCGTCCCCGGGGATGAGCAGTTCTTC. Protein product: CASSPVPGDEQFF.

This clonotype was seen repeatedly, ten times or more. V is TRBV6-6 and J is TRBJ1-3; tentative D call: TRBD1 (5 bases). The CDR3 is 14 residues long. The germline gives CDR1 MNHNY, CDR2 SVGAGI (reference sequence). V lost 5 bases, J lost 7 bases, and 15 bases lay in between. CDR3 region: CASSPMGGSNTIYF. The CDR3 nucleotides are TGTGCCAGCAGTCCTATGGGGGGGAGCAACACCATATATTTT.

This clonotype was seen a few times. The chain combines TRBV19 with TRBJ2-7, with TRBD2 matching over 12 bases. CDR1 is LNHDA, CDR2 SQIVND, per germline (reference sequence). V lost 3 bases to trimming and J lost 2 bases; unmatched junction nucleotides: 14. This CDR3 is 19 amino acids long. The CDR3 coding sequence is TGTGCCAGTAGTATCGGGACTAGCGGGTTCGGCCCCGCACCCTACGAGCAGTACTTC. It translates to CASSIGTSGFGPAPYEQYF.

In this sample, this clonotype turned up a few times. The chain is built from TRBV27 and TRBJ2-5, with TRBD2 matching 16 bases. The J segment lost 6 bases and the V segment lost 6 bases, leaving 7 bases of the junction unmatched. Germline V gene data show CDR1 as MNHEY and CDR2 as SMNVEV (reference sequence). This CDR3 spans 16 amino acids. The CDR3 nucleotides read TGTGCCAGCAGCCGGGGACTAGCGGGGGGGCCCAAGACCCAGTACTTC. Translating it yields CASSRGLAGGPKTQYF.

This clonotype was counted ten times or more. The rearrangement joins TRBV7-9 to TRBJ2-5, with TRBD1 matching 11 bases. Unmatched junction bases numbered 12, after V lost 5 bases and J lost 1 base. There are 18 residues in the CDR3. In germline, CDR1 is SEHNR, CDR2 FQNEAQ (reference sequence). CDR3 bases: TGTGCCAGCAGCCCTTCCCTAGGGACAGGGGGTTCCCAAGAGACCCAGTACTTC. Protein sequence: CASSPSLGTGGSQETQYF.

This clonotype was found many times. The rearrangement joins TRBV28 to TRBJ2-1; either TRBD1 or TRBD2 may supply D (5 bases each). The germline V gene has CDR1 MDHEN and CDR2 SYDVKM. Trimming cost V 5 bases and J 0 bases, with 8 bases left between them. This CDR3 has 14 amino acids. The CDR3: CASSPGGSYNEQFF. The CDR3 DNA reads TGTGCCAGCAGTCCTGGGGGCTCCTACAATGAGCAGTTCTTC.

This clonotype was picked up many times. This chain uses TRBV2 with TRBJ2-1, with 7 bases that match TRBD2. V lost 1 base and J lost 4; bases outside the gene matches: 7. The CDR3 is 16 residues long. Germline assignment: CDR1 SNHLY and CDR2 FYNNEI. The CDR3 region is CASSEVRLAVYNEQFF. CDR3 DNA sequence: TGTGCCAGCAGTGAAGTCCGGCTAGCGGTATACAATGAGCAGTTCTTC.

This clonotype appeared a few times. The genes are TRBV6-6 and TRBJ2-1; D might be TRBD2 (6 bases). CDR1 is MNHNY, CDR2 SVGAGI, per germline (reference sequence). The CDR3 length is 13 residues. V lost 11 bases and J 9 bases, leaving 20 bases between the germline ends. In nucleotides, the CDR3 is TGTGCCTCGCAGGTAGTCCTGGGAGGTGAGCAGTTCTTC. Amino acids: CASQVVLGGEQFF.

V usage is TRBV15 and J usage is TRBJ2-3; D is undetermined. Trimming removed 0 bases at V and 0 bases at J, with 7 bases between. Germline CDR1 LNHNV, CDR2 YYDKDF (reference sequence). The CDR3 contains 15 residues. The CDR3 DNA is TGTGCCACCAGCAGAGATATCAGGAGCACAGATACGCAGTATTTT. Translated, it gives CATSRDIRSTDTQYF. The complete variable domain, with remaining parts taken from reference TRBV15 and TRBJ2-3, reads DAMVIQNPRYQVTQFGKPVTLSCSQTLNHNVMYWYQQKSSQAPKLLFHYYDKDFNNEADTPDNFQSRRPNTSFCFLDIRSPGLGDTAMYLCATSRDIRSTDTQYFGPGTRLTVL.

This clonotype was detected ten times or more. The chain recombines TRBV12-3 or TRBV12-4 with TRBJ1-1, with a weak D call TRBD1 (5 bases). The CDR3 consists of 12 residues. V gave up 6 bases and J gave up 7 bases, with 12 bases separating them. The chain's CDR3 is CASSGGLNEAFF. The CDR3 nucleotides are TGTGCCAGCAGCGGGGGTCTTAATGAAGCTTTCTTT.

This clonotype was picked up a small number of times. A read error may account for a junction end that differs from germline. The CDR3 protein is CASSSRVPDSDEQYF. The CDR3 bases are TGTGCCAGCAGCTCCAGGGTGCCCGACTCCGACGAGCAGTACTTC. The chain carries TRBV7-9 and TRBJ2-7; tentative D call: TRBD1 (5 bases). CDR3 size: 15 residues. Germline assignment: CDR1 SEHNR and CDR2 FQNEAQ (reference sequence). Drawing the rest from reference TRBV7-9 and TRBJ2-7, the complete variable domain is DTGVSQNPRHKITKRGQNVTFRCDPISEHNRLYWYRQTLGQGPEFLTYFQNEAQLEKSRLLSDRFSAERPKGSFSTLEIQRTEQGDSAMYLCASSSRVPDSDEQYFGPGTRLTVT.

The chain joins TRBV2 to TRBJ1-1; D is perhaps TRBD1 (5 bases). Germline V gives CDR1 SNHLY, CDR2 FYNNEI. The ends were cut back, 1 base at V and 0 bases at J, with 18 bases in the middle. The CDR3 contains 18 residues. This chain's CDR3 is CASSEVKLWGGMNTEAFF. The CDR3, as DNA: TGTGCCAGCAGTGAAGTCAAGTTGTGGGGGGGGATGAACACTGAAGCTTTCTTT. Full variable domain (missing parts from reference TRBV2 and TRBJ1-1): EPEVTQTPSHQVTQMGQEVILRCVPISNHLYFYWYRQILGQKVEFLVSFYNNEISEKSEIFDDQFSVERPDGSNFTLKIRSTKLEDSAMYFCASSEVKLWGGMNTEAFFGQGTRLTVV.

This clonotype was counted ten times or more. This chain uses TRBV10-3 with TRBJ2-3, with 10 bases aligning to TRBD2. This CDR3 contains 17 residues. The V gene end was trimmed by 7 bases and the J gene end by 5 bases; junction bases not matched to a gene: 15. Germline lookup yields CDR1 ENHRY and CDR2 SYGVKD. CDR3 loop: CAITMQPLAGNEDTQYF. CDR3 sequence (DNA): TGTGCCATCACTATGCAACCACTAGCGGGGAATGAAGATACGCAGTATTTT.